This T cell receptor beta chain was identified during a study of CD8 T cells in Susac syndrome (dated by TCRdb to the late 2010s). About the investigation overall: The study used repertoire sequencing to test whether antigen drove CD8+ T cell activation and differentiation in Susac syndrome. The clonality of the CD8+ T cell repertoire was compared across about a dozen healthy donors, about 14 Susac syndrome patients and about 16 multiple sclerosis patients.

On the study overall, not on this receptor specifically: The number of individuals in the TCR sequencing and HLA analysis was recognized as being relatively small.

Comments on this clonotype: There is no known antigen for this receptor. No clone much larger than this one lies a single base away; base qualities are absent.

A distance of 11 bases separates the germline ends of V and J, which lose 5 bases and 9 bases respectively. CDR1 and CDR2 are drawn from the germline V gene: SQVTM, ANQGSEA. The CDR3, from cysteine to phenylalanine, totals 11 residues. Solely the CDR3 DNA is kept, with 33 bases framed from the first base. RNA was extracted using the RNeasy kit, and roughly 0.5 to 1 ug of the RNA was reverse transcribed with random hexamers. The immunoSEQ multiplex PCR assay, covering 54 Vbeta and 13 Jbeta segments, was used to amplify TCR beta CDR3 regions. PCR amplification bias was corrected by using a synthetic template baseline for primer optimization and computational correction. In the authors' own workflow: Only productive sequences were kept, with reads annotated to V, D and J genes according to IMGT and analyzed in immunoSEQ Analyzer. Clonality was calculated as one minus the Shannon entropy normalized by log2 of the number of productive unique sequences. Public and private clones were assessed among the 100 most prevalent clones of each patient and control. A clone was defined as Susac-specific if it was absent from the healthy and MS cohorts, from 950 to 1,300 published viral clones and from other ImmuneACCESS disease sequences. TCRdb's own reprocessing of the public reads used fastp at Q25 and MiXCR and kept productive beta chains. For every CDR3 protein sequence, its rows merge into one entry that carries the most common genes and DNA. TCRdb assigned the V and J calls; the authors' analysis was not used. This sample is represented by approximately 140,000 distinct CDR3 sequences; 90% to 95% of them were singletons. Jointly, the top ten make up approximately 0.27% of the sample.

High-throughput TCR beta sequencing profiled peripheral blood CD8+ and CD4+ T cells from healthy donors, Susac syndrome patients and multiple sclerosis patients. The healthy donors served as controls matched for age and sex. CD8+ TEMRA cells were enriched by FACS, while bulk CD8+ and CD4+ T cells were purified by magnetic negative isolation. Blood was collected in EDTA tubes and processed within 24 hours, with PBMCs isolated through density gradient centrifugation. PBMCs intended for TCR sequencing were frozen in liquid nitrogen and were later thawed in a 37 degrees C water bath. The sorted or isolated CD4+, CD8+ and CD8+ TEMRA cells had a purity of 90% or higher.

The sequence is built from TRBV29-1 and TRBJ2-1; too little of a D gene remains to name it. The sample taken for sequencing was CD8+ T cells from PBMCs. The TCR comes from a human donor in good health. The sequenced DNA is TGCAGCGTTTGGGGTTTAGGTGAGCAGTTCTTC. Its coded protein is CSVWGLGEQFF.